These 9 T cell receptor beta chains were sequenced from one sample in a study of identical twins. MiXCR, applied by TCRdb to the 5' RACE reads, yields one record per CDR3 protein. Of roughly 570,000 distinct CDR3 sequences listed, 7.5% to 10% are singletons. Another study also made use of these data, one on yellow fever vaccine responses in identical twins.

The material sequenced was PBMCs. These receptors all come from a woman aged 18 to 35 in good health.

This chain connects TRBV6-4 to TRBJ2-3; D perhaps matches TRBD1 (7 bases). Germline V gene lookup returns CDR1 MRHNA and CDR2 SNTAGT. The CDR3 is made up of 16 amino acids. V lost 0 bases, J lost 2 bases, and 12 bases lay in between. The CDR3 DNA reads TGTGCCAGCAGTGACTCGGGCAGGGGGGACACAGATACGCAGTATTTT. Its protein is CASSDSGRGDTDTQYF.

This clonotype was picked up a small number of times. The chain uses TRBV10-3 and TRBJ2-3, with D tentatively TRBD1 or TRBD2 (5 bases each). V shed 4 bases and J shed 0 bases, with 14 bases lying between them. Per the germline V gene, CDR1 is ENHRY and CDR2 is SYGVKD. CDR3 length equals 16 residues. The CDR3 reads CAISATGTGSTDTQYF. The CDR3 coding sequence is TGTGCCATCAGTGCTACCGGGACGGGAAGCACAGATACGCAGTATTTT.

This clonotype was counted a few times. As DNA, the CDR3 is TGTGCCAGCAGCTCCGGACAGGGCGGAAACGCTGAAGCTTTCTTT. Translating gives CASSSGQGGNAEAFF. The chain employs TRBV7-9 and TRBJ1-1, with TRBD1 matching over 8 bases. V lost 4 bases to trimming and J lost 6 bases; unmatched junction nucleotides: 10. From germline, CDR1 is SEHNR and CDR2 FQNEAQ (reference sequence). This CDR3 has 15 amino acids. The variable domain in full, completed from reference TRBV7-9 and TRBJ1-1, reads DTGVSQNPRHKITKRGQNVTFRCDPISEHNRLYWYRQTLGQGPEFLTYFQNEAQLEKSRLLSDRFSAERPKGSFSTLEIQRTEQGDSAMYLCASSSGQGGNAEAFFGQGTRLTVV.

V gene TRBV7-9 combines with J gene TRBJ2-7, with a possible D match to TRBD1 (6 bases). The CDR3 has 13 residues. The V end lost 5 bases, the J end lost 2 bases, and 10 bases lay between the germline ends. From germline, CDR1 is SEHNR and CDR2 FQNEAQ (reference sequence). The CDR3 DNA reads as TGTGCCAGCAGCCGACAGGAGGCCTACGAGCAGTACTTC. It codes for CASSRQEAYEQYF. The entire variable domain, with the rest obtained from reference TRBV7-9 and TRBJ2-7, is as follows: DTGVSQNPRHKITKRGQNVTFRCDPISEHNRLYWYRQTLGQGPEFLTYFQNEAQLEKSRLLSDRFSAERPKGSFSTLEIQRTEQGDSAMYLCASSRQEAYEQYFGPGTRLTVT.

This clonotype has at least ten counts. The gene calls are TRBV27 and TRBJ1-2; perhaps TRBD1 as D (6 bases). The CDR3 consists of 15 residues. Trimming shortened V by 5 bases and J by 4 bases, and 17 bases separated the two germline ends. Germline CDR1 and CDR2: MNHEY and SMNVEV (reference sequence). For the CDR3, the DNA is TGTGCCAGCAGTCCCACGACAGGCCCTCCCTATGGCTACACCTTC. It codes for CASSPTTGPPYGYTF.

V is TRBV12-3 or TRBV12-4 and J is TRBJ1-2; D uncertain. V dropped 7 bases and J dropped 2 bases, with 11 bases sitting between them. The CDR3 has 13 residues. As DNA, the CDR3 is TGTGCCAGCACCAAAAGCTCGAACTATGGCTACACCTTC. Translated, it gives CASTKSSNYGYTF.

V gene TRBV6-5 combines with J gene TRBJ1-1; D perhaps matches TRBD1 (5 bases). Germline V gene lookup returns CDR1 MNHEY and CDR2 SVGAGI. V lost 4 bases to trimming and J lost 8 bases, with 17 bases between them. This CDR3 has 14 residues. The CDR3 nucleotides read TGTGCCAGCAGTTTATGGGGGTTAACGGAAGAAGCTTTCTTT. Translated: CASSLWGLTEEAFF.

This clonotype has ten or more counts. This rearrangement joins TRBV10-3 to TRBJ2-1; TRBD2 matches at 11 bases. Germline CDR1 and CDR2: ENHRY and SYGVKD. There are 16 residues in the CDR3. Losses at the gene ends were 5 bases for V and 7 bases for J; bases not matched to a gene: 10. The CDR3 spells CAISPVAGGVGNEQFF. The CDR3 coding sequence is TGTGCCATCAGTCCCGTAGCGGGAGGGGTTGGGAATGAGCAGTTCTTC.

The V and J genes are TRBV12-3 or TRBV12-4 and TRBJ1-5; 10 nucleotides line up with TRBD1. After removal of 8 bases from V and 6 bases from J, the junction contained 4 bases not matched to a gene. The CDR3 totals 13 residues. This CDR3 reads CASGGTGVQPQHF. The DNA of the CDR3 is TGTGCCAGCGGGGGGACAGGGGTTCAGCCCCAGCATTTT.